This is a list of T cell receptor beta chains from one sample in a study of blood T cell repertoires in COVID-19. Using immunoSEQ multiplex PCR, the repertoire was profiled, and TCRdb retains in-frame clones only, with some absent. This sample has over 100,000 clones, with around nine tenths found just once. Specimen: peripheral blood. The receptor set was obtained from a human donor with acute or convalescent COVID-19. The donor label of this sample is uncertain. The CDR3 runs from the conserved cysteine through the conserved F or W. D genes are given only for firm matches. Only part of the rows carry a size: once, few, many, or a class if the clone is expanded.

>once|TRBJ2-1|TRBV5-8|TRBD2
CASSLVFVAGGYNEQFF
TGTGCCAGCAGCTTGGTTTTCGTAGCGGGAGGGTACAATGAGCAGTTCTTC
>few|TRBJ1-3|TRBV14|.
CASSNQGVGNTIYF
TGTGCCAGCAGCAACCAGGGTGTTGGAAACACCATATATTTT
>.|TRBJ1-1|TRBV6-5|.
CASSYAGRGTEAFF
TGTGCCAGCAGTTACGCAGGGAGGGGCACTGAAGCTTTCTTT
>.|TRBJ1-4|TRBV6-2/TRBV6-3|.
CASSFDGADATNEKLFF
TGTGCCAGCAGTTTTGATGGGGCCGATGCAACTAATGAAAAACTGTTTTTT
>.|TRBJ2-3|TRBV3-1/TRBV3-2|.
CASTLGHTQYF
TGTGCCAGCACCCTTGGCCATACGCAGTATTTT
>.|TRBJ1-5|TRBV6-5|TRBD1
CASTTGTAVNQPQHF
TGTGCCAGCACAACCGGGACAGCGGTCAATCAGCCCCAGCATTTT
>few|TRBJ1-1|TRBV7-9|.
CASSQQGYTEAFF
TGTGCCAGCAGCCAACAGGGATACACTGAAGCTTTCTTT
>.|TRBJ1-5|TRBV2|.
CASSVRRLQGKPQHF
TGTGCCAGCAGTGTTAGGAGGCTACAAGGGAAGCCCCAGCATTTT
>few|TRBJ2-1|TRBV7-2|TRBD2
CASSLDGSGFREQFF
TGTGCCAGCAGCTTAGATGGTAGCGGGTTCCGTGAGCAGTTCTTC
>.|TRBJ1-5|TRBV30|TRBD1
CAWSRQGDQPQHF
TGTGCCTGGAGTAGGCAGGGGGATCAGCCCCAGCATTTT
>.|TRBJ2-3|TRBV10-3|TRBD1
CAISDTGTGTDTQYF
TGTGCCATCAGTGACACCGGGACAGGGACAGATACGCAGTATTTT
>.|TRBJ1-1|TRBV18|.
CASSPPLTEAFF
TGTGCCAGCTCACCACCCTTGACAGAAGCTTTCTTT
>few|TRBJ1-2|TRBV29-1|TRBD1
CSVDHRGLGYGYTF
TGCAGCGTTGATCACAGGGGGCTGGGGTATGGCTACACCTTC
>.|TRBJ2-1|TRBV19|TRBD2
CASSLGLNEQFF
TGTGCCAGTAGTTTGGGACTAAATGAGCAGTTCTTC
>.|TRBJ1-5|TRBV7-2|TRBD1
CASSLATGLYSNQPQHF
TGTGCCAGCAGCTTAGCGACAGGGCTTTATAGCAATCAGCCCCAGCATTTT
>.|TRBJ1-5|TRBV30|.
CAWSADSLQPQHF
TGTGCCTGGAGCGCGGACAGCCTTCAGCCCCAGCATTTT
>once|TRBJ2-5|TRBV28|TRBD2
CASSIAGGRETQYF
TGTGCCAGCTCCATAGCGGGAGGCCGGGAGACCCAGTACTTC
>.|TRBJ1-2|TRBV6-5|TRBD1
CASSSPAGQNYGYTF
TGTGCCAGCAGTTCCCCGGCGGGACAGAACTATGGCTACACCTTC
>.|TRBJ2-5|TRBV5-1|.
CASSLEGNQETQYF
TGCGCCAGCAGCTTAGAGGGAAACCAAGAGACCCAGTACTTC
>.|TRBJ2-1|TRBV5-4|TRBD2
CASSLTGGNNEQFF
TGTGCCAGCAGCTTGACGGGGGGAAACAATGAGCAGTTCTTC
>once|TRBJ2-7|TRBV2|TRBD1
CASSKDRGGYEQYF
TGTGCCAGCAGTAAGGACAGGGGGGGCTACGAGCAGTACTTC
>.|TRBJ1-2|TRBV19|TRBD1
CASSKGQGVANYGYTF
TGTGCCAGTAGTAAGGGACAGGGGGTCGCTAACTATGGCTACACCTTC
>.|TRBJ2-3|TRBV7-2|.
CASALKGGADTQYF
TGTGCCAGCGCCCTGAAGGGGGGGGCAGATACGCAGTATTTT
>few|TRBJ1-2|TRBV2|.
CASSAAGVPYGYTF
TGTGCCAGCAGTGCCGCCGGTGTGCCCTATGGCTACACCTTC
>.|TRBJ1-4|TRBV28|.
CASTDTATNEKLFF
TGTGCCAGCACCGACACTGCAACTAATGAAAAACTGTTTTTT
>.|TRBJ2-7|TRBV30|.
CAWSVSGGGYEQYF
TGTGCCTGGAGTGTAAGTGGTGGCGGCTACGAGCAGTACTTC
>.|TRBJ1-2|TRBV2|.
CASSEVRIRGEGYTF
TGTGCCAGCAGTGAAGTCCGTATACGTGGGGAGGGCTACACCTTC
>.|TRBJ2-7|TRBV6-5|.
CASRGLWGGQHEQYF
TGTGCCAGCAGGGGCCTGTGGGGGGGGCAACACGAGCAGTACTTC
>.|TRBJ1-1|TRBV2|TRBD1
CATRKLTGARTEAFF
TGTGCCACCAGAAAATTGACAGGGGCGAGGACTGAAGCTTTCTTT